This TCR beta chain was found in a study of cytomegalovirus exposure and HLA in healthy donors. Study outcomes and limitations: Under in vitro conditions, three CMV-associated chains were confirmed as specific for CMV antigens. The study had only CMV serostatus as immune exposure information. A previous analysis found most TCR beta V segments productive roughly 90% or roughly 30% of the time.

The PCR ran on 60 Vbeta and 13 Jbeta primers. Repertoires were generated with immunoSEQ multiplex PCR, while TCRdb's copy carries only in-frame clones and drops some. The table records about 110,000 clones, 80% to 85% of them present only once. The CDR3 has 16 residues. The V gene's germline CDR1 is SGHRS and CDR2 YFSETQ. The V end was cut by 0 bases, the J end by 2 bases, with 12 bases between. Comments on this clone: Its target is unknown.

Donors showed nominal health when sampled, although they likely had unrecorded immune exposures. The gene calls are TRBV5-1 and TRBJ2-1; possible D gene TRBD2, 7 bases. The sequenced sample was PBMCs. This sequence originates from a man aged 25 to 45 in good health and CMV-seropositive. The chain's CDR3 is CASSLEGGGPYNEQFF. The CDR3 region has the DNA TGCGCCAGCAGCTTGGAGGGGGGAGGGCCCTACAATGAGCAGTTCTTC.